This T cell receptor (beta chain) emerged from a study of molecular identifiers for immune sequencing clone quantification. MiXCR was run by TCRdb on the PCR reads, yielding one entry per CDR3 protein. The sample yields tens of thousands of distinct CDR3 sequences, over 20% seen once. Trimming left V 0 bases short and J 8 bases short, with 7 bases between. This CDR3 has 12 amino acids. Germline V gene sequence: CDR1 LGHNA, CDR2 YSLEER. This chain connects TRBV4-3 to TRBJ1-2; D not resolved. The sample was naive CD8+ T cells from blood, with Jurkat cell RNA spiked in. Sample subset: FACS-sorted CD8+CD4-CCR7+CD45RA+ naive T cells. The sequence was collected from a human donor in good health. Some libraries in this study had Jurkat cell RNA spiked in. For the CDR3, the DNA is TGCGCCAGCAGCCAAGATTATGGCGGCTACACCTTC. As protein: CASSQDYGGYTF.